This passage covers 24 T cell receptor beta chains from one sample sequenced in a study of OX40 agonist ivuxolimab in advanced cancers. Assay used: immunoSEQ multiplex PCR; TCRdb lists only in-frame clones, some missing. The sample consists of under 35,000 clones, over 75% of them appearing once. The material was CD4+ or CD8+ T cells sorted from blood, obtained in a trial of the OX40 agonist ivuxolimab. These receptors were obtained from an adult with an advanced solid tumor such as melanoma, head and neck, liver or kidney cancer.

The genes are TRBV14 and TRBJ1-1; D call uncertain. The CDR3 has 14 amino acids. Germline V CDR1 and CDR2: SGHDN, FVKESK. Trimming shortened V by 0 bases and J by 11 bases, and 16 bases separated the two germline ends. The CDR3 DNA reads TGTGCCAGCAGCCAAGAGACCCACGCCTCTAGGGCTTTCTTT. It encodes CASSQETHASRAFF.

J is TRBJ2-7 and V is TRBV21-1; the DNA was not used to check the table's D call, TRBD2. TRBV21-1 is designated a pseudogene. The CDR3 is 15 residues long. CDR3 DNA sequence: TGTGCCAGCAGCGCCCCGTACCCCTATGGCTACGAGCAGTACTTC. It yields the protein CASSAPYPYGYEQYF.

CDR3: CASSYWGHEQFF. CDR3 bases: TGTGCCAGCAGTTACTGGGGGCATGAGCAGTTCTTC. The chain has TRBV6-5 and TRBJ2-1; D may be TRBD1 (6 bases). The CDR3 consists of 12 residues. V lost 1 base to trimming and J lost 8 bases, with 6 bases between them. CDR1 MNHEY and CDR2 SVGAGI come from the germline V gene.

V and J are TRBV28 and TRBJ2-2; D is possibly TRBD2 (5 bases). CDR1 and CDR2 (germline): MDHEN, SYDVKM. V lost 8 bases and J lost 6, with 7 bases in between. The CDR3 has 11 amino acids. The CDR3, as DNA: TGTGCCAGCCTGAGGGCCGGGGAGCTGTTTTTT. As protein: CASLRAGELFF.

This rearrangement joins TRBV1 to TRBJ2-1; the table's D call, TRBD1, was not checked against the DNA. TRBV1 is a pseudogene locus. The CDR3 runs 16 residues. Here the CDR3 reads CTSSQDRTGNPDEQFF. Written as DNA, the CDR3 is TGCACCAGCAGCCAAGATAGGACAGGGAATCCCGATGAGCAGTTCTTC.

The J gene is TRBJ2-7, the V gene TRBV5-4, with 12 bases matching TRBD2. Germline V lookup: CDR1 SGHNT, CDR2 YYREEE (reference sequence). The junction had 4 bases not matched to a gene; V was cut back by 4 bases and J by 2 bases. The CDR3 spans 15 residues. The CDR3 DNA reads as TGTGCCAGCAGCGTACGACTAGCGGGGGCCTACGAGCAGTACTTC. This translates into CASSVRLAGAYEQYF.

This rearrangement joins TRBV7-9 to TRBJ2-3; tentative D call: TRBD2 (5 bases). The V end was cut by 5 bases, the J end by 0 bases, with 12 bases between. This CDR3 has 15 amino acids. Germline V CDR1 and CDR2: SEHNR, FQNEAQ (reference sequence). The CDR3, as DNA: TGTGCCAGCAGCCGTCCCCCGGGGAGCACAGATACGCAGTATTTT. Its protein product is CASSRPPGSTDTQYF.

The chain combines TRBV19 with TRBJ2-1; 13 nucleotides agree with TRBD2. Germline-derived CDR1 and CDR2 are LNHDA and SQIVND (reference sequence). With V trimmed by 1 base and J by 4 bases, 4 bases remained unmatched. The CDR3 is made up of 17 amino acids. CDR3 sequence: CASSIGLAGGKYNEQFF. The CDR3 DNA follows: TGTGCCAGTAGTATAGGACTAGCGGGAGGAAAATACAATGAGCAGTTCTTC. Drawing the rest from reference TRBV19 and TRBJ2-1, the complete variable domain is DGGITQSPKYLFRKEGQNVTLSCEQNLNHDAMYWYRQDPGQGLRLIYYSQIVNDFQKGDIAEGYSVSREKKESFPLTVTSAQKNPTAFYLCASSIGLAGGKYNEQFFGPGTRLTVL.

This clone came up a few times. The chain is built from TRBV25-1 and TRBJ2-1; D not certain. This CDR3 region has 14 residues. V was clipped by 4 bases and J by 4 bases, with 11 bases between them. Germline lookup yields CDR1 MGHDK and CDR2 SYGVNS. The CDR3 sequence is CASSGFGSYNEQFF. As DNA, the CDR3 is TGTGCCAGCAGTGGGTTCGGTTCTTACAATGAGCAGTTCTTC.

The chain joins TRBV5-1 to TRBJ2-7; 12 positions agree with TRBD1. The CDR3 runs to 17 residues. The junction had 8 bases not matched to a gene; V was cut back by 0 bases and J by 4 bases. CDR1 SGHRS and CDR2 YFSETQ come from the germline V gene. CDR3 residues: CASSLGPGTGGEYEQYF. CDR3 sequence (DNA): TGCGCCAGCAGCTTGGGACCCGGGACAGGGGGCGAGTACGAGCAGTACTTC.

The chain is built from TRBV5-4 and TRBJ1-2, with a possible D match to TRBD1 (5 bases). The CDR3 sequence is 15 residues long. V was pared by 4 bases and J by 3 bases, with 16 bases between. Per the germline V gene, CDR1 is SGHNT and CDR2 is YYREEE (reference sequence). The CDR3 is CASSARYRQHYGYTF. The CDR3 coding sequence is TGTGCCAGCAGCGCCCGGTACAGGCAGCACTATGGCTACACCTTC.

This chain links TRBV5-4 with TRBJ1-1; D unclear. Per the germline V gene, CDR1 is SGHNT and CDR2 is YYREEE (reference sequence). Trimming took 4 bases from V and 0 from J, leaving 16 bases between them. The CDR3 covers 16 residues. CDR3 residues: CASSRNPGQMNTEAFF. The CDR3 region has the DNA TGTGCCAGCAGCCGTAACCCGGGTCAGATGAACACTGAAGCTTTCTTT.

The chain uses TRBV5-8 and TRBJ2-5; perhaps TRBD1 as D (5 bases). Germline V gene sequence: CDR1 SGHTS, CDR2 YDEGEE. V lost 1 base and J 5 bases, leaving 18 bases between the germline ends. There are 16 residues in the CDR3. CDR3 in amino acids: CASSLIRKGPWETQYF. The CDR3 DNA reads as TGTGCCAGCAGCTTGATACGGAAGGGGCCCTGGGAGACCCAGTACTTC.

CDR3 protein: CASSPGLYNEQFF. DNA of the CDR3: TGTGCCAGTAGTCCCGGACTTTACAATGAGCAGTTCTTC. The chain links TRBV19 to TRBJ2-1; tentative D call: TRBD2 (5 bases). CDR1 and CDR2 from the germline V gene are LNHDA and SQIVND (reference sequence). Between the trimmed V and J ends, which lost 5 bases and 4 bases, there was a span of 9 bases. The CDR3 loop spans 13 amino acids.

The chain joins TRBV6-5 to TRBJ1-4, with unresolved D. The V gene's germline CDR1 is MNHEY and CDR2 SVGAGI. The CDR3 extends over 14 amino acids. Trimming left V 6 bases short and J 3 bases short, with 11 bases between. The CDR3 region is CASRLAWSNEKLFF. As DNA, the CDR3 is TGTGCCAGCAGGTTAGCCTGGTCTAATGAAAAACTGTTTTTT.

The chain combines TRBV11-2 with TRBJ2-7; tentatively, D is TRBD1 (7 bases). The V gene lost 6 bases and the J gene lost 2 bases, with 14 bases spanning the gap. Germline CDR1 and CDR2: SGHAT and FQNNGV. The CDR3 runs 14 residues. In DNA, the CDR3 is TGTGCCAGCAGGAGGGGGCGGGGACCCTACGAGCAGTACTTC. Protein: CASRRGRGPYEQYF.

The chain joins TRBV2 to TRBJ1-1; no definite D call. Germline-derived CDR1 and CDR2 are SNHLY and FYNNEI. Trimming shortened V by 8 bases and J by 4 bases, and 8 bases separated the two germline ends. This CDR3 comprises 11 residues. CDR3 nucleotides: TGTGCCAGCCTAATTTTCACTGAAGCTTTCTTT. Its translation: CASLIFTEAFF.

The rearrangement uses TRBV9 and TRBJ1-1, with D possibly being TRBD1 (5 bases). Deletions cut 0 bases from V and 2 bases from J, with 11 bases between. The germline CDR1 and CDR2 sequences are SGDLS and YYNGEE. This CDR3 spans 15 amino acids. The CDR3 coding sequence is TGTGCCAGCAGCGTAGGAAGGGGTCTAAACACTGAAGCTTTCTTT. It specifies CASSVGRGLNTEAFF.

This CDR3 is CASSLSLLAGVGTGELFF. The CDR3 DNA reads as TGTGCCAGCAGCTTGAGTCTACTAGCGGGAGTAGGCACCGGGGAGCTGTTTTTT. The chain links TRBV5-5 to TRBJ2-2; 11 bases align to TRBD2. The V and J ends lost 1 base and 4 bases, in that order; junction bases with no gene match: 9. Germline V gene lookup returns CDR1 SGHKS and CDR2 YYEKEE (reference sequence). This CDR3 spans 18 amino acids.

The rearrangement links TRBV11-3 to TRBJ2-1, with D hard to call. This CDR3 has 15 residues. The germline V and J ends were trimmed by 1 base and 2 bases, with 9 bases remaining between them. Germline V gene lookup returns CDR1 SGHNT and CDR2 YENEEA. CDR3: CASSLGSMPYNEQFF. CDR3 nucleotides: TGTGCCAGCAGCTTAGGAAGTATGCCCTACAATGAGCAGTTCTTC.

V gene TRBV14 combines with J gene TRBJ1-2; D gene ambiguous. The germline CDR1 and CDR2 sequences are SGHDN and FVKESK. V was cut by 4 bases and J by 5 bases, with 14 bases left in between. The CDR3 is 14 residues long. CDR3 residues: CASSPTGIAYGYTF. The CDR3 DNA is TGTGCCAGCAGCCCGACGGGGATAGCATATGGCTACACCTTC.

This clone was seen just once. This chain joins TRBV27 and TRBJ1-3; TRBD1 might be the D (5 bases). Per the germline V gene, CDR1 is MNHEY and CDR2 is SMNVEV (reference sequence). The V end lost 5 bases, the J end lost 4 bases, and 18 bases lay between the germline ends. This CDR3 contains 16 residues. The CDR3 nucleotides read TGTGCCAGCAGTGCCTATGGGGGGGTTCAGGGAAACACCATATATTTT. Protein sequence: CASSAYGGVQGNTIYF.

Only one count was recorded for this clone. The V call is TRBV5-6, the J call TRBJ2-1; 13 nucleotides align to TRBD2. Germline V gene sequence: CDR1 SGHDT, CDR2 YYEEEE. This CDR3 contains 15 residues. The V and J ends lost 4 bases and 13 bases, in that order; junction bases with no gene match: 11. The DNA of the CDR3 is TGTGCCAGCAGCACCGGGACTAGCGGGACGTCTCACCAGTTCTTC. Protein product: CASSTGTSGTSHQFF.

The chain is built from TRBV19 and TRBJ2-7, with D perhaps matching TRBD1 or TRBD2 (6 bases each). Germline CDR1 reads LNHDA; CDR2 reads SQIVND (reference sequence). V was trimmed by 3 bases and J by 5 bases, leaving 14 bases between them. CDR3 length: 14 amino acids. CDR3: CASSIRVGGHEQYF. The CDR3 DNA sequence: TGTGCCAGTAGTATCCGTGTCGGGGGCCACGAGCAGTACTTC.